These 10 T cell receptor beta chains originate from one sample sequenced in a study of CD8+ T cells in alopecia areata (dated by TCRdb to 2016 to 2019). Libraries were built with the immunoSEQ multiplex PCR assay. For TCR sequencing, RNA was extracted from every sample and reverse transcribed into cDNA to serve as template. What TCRdb holds here is the immuneACCESS table cut down to in-frame rearrangements. Part of the clones is not present; checked against another copy, under half of the missing clones reflect an unresolved V gene, and the others are unexplained. The sample profile shows approximately 120,000 clones; 45% to 50% of them were found once. The top ten clonotypes cover roughly a tenth of the sample. Source material: NKG2D-low CD8+ T cells sorted from blood. The sample's cell subset or site label, in plain terms: sorted CD8+ NKG2D-low blood T cells. The receptors shown here come from a human donor with alopecia areata.

The genes are TRBV7-9 and TRBJ2-5, with D maybe TRBD2 (6 bases). The CDR3 loop spans 14 amino acids. Germline CDR1 is SEHNR and CDR2 is FQNEAQ (reference sequence). V was clipped by 3 bases and J by 1 base, with 9 bases between them. The CDR3 loop is CASSLGGRQETQYF. The CDR3 bases are TGTGCCAGCAGCTTGGGGGGACGCCAAGAGACCCAGTACTTC.

This sequence joins TRBV7-6 and TRBJ2-1, with D unresolved. The CDR3 has 14 amino acids. Trimming removed 5 bases at V and 11 bases at J, with 19 bases between. Looked up from germline, CDR1 is SGHVS and CDR2 is FNYEAQ. Here the CDR3 reads CASSNDAIGIQQFF. Here the CDR3 DNA reads TGTGCCAGCAGCAACGACGCGATTGGGATTCAGCAGTTCTTC.

This clone came up once. The rearrangement links TRBV4-1 to TRBJ1-4, with D unclear. This CDR3 contains 14 residues. Germline lookup yields CDR1 MGHRA and CDR2 YSYEKL. With 0 bases removed from V and 6 bases from J, the gap between germline ends came to 8 bases. In DNA form, the CDR3 reads TGCGCCAGCAGCCAAGATACTTTGGATGAAAAACTGTTTTTT. Amino acids: CASSQDTLDEKLFF.

CDR3 protein: CATSREPSSETQYF. CDR3 sequence (DNA): TGTGCCACCAGCAGAGAGCCTAGCTCGGAGACCCAGTACTTC. The rearrangement links TRBV15 to TRBJ2-5, with D perhaps matching TRBD2 (5 bases). Trimming shortened V by 0 bases and J by 5 bases, and 10 bases separated the two germline ends. The germline gives CDR1 LNHNV, CDR2 YYDKDF (reference sequence). The CDR3 is 14 residues long.

There are a few counts of this clone. Within the sample, other DNA sequences also encode this same CDR3. This rearrangement joins TRBV27 to TRBJ2-1; no clear D gene. Trimming cost V 3 bases and J 1 base, with 4 bases left between them. The V gene's germline CDR1 is MNHEY and CDR2 SMNVEV (reference sequence). The CDR3 contains 13 residues. CDR3 nucleotides: TGTGCCAGCAGTTTTTCTTCCTACAATGAGCAGTTCTTC. It codes for CASSFSSYNEQFF.

V and J are TRBV7-8 and TRBJ1-2; D is possibly TRBD1 (5 bases). Trimming pared 3 bases from V and 7 bases from J, leaving 6 bases between. Germline CDR1 and CDR2: SGHVS and FQNEAQ. The CDR3 length is 11 residues. The CDR3 DNA sequence: TGTGCCAGCAGCTTGGGGCTTGGCTACACCTTC. Its translation is CASSLGLGYTF.

As to this clone: This sample includes further DNA sequences coding for the same CDR3. The chain recombines TRBV29-1 with TRBJ1-1; D call uncertain. In germline, CDR1 is SQVTM, CDR2 ANQGSEA. There are 11 residues in the CDR3. V lost 4 bases to trimming and J lost 0 bases, with 3 bases between them. Here the CDR3 reads CSVVMNTEAFF. In DNA, the CDR3 is TGCAGCGTTGTCATGAACACTGAAGCTTTCTTT.

V and J are TRBV6-5 and TRBJ2-1, with D possibly being TRBD1 or TRBD2 (5 bases each). The CDR3 runs to 14 residues. In germline, CDR1 is MNHEY, CDR2 SVGAGI. V was trimmed by 10 bases and J by 3 bases, leaving 16 bases between them. CDR3 sequence (DNA): TGTGCCACTGGGGACGGGACCGACTACAATGAGCAGTTCTTC. Protein: CATGDGTDYNEQFF.

The V and J genes are TRBV27 and TRBJ2-2, with no clear D. Germline V gene sequence: CDR1 MNHEY, CDR2 SMNVEV (reference sequence). CDR3 size: 13 residues. Trimming removed 8 bases at V and 5 bases at J, with 12 bases between. CDR3 in amino acids: CASRRLLTGELFF. The CDR3 DNA is TGTGCCAGCCGCCGACTTCTTACCGGGGAGCTGTTTTTT.

A note on this clone: Within the sample, other DNA sequences also encode this same CDR3. V gene TRBV29-1 combines with J gene TRBJ2-7, with D unclear. The germline CDR1 and CDR2 sequences are SQVTM and ANQGSEA. Trimming took off 4 bases at V and 7 bases at J, with 2 bases between the two ends. The length of the CDR3 is 8 residues. The CDR3 nucleotides read TGCAGCGTTGGAGAGCAGTACTTC. It translates to CSVGEQYF.